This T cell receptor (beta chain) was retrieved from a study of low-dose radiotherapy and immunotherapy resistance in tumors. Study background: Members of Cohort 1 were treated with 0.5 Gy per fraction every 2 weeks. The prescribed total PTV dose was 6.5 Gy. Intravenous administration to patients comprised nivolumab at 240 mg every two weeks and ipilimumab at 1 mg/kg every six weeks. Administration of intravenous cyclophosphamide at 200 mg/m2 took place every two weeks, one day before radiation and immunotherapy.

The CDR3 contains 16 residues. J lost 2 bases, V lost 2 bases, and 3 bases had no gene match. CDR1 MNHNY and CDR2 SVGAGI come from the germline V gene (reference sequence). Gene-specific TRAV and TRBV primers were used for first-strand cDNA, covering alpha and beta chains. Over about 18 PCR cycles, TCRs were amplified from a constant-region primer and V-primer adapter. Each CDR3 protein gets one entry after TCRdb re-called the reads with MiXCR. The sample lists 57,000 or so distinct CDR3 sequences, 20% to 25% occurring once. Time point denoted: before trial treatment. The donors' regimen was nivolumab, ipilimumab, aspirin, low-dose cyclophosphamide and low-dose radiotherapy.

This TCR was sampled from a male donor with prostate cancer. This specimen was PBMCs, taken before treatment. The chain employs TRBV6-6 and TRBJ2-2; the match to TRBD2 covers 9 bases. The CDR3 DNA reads TGTGCCAGCAGTTACCTTCTAGCGGGAAACACCGGGGAGCTGTTTTTT. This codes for CASSYLLAGNTGELFF.